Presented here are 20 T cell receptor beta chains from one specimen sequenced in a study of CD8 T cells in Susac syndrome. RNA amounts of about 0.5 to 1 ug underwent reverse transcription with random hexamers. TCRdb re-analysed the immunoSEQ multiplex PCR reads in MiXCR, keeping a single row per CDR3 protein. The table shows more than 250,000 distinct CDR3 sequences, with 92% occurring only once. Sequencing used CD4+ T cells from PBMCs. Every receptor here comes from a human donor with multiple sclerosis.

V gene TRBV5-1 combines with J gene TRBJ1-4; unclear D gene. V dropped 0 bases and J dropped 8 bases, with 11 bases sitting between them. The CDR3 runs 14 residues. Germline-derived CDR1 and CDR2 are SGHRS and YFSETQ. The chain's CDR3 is CASSLDRKGEKLFF. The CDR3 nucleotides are TGCGCCAGCAGCTTGGACAGAAAAGGGGAAAAACTGTTTTTT.

In nucleotides, the CDR3 is TGTGCCAGCAGTTCGACAGGAGCAACCAGCAATCAGCCCCAGCATTTT. It translates to CASSSTGATSNQPQHF. This chain joins TRBV27 and TRBJ1-5; the D gene is possibly TRBD1 (6 bases). This CDR3 is built from 16 residues. V was trimmed by 4 bases and J by 1 base, leaving 14 bases between them. CDR1 is MNHEY, CDR2 SMNVEV, per germline (reference sequence).

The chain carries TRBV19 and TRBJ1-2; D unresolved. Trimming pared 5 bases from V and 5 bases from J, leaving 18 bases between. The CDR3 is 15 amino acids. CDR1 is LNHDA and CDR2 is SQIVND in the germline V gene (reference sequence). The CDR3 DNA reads TGTGCCAGTAGTCTTTCGGAGAGGTTCGGTTATGGCTACACCTTC. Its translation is CASSLSERFGYGYTF.

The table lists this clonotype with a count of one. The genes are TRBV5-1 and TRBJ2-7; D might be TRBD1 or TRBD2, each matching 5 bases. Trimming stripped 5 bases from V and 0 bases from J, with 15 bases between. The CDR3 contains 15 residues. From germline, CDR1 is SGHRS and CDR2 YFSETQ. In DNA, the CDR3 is TGCGCCAGCAGATGGGGAACGGGACCCTCCTACGAGCAGTACTTC. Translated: CASRWGTGPSYEQYF. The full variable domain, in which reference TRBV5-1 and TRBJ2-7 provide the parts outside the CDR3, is KAGVTQTPRYLIKTRGQQVTLSCSPISGHRSVSWYQQTPGQGLQFLFEYFSETQRNKGNFPGRFSGRQFSNSRSEMNVSTLELGDSALYLCASRWGTGPSYEQYFGPGTRLTVT.

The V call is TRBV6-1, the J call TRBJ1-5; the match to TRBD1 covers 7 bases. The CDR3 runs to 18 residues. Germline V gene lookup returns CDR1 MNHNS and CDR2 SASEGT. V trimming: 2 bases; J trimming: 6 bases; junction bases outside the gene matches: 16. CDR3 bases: TGTGCCAGCAGTGAACAACCCGCACCCGCGACAGGGTTTCAGCCCCAGCATTTT. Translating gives CASSEQPAPATGFQPQHF.

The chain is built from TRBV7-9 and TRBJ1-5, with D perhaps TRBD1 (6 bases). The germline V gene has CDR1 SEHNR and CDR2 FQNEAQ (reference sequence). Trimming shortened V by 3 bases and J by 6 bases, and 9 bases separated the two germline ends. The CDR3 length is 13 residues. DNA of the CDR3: TGTGCCAGCAGCTTCACAGGGATTCAGCCCCAGCATTTT. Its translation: CASSFTGIQPQHF.

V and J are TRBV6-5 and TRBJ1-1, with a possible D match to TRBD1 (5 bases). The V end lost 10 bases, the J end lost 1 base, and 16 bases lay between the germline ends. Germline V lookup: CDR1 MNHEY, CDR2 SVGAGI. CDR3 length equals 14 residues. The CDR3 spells CATSGVGGNTEAFF. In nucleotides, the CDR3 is TGTGCCACTAGCGGGGTTGGGGGGAACACTGAAGCTTTCTTT.

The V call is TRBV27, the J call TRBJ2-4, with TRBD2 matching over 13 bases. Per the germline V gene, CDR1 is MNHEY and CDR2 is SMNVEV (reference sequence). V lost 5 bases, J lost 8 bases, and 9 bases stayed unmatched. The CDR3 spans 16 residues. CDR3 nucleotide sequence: TGTGCCAGCAGTCCTCGGACTAGCGGGAGAGTAGACATTCAGTACTTC. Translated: CASSPRTSGRVDIQYF.

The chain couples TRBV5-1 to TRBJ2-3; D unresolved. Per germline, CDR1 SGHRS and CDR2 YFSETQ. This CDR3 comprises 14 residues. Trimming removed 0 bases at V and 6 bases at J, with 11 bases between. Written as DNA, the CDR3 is TGCGCCAGCAGCTTGGATACCCCACCTGATACGCAGTATTTT. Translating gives CASSLDTPPDTQYF.

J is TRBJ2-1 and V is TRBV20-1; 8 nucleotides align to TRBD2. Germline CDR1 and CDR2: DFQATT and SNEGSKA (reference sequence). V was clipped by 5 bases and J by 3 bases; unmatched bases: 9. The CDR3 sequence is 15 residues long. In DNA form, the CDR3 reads TGCAGTGCTCCCCGGGGGGCGGGGGGCTACAATGAGCAGTTCTTC. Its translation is CSAPRGAGGYNEQFF.

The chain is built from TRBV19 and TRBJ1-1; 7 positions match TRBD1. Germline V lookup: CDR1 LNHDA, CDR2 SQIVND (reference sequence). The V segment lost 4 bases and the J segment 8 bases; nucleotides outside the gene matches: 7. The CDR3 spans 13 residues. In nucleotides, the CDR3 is TGTGCCAGTAGTACAAGCAGGGGGTCAGAAGCTTTCTTT. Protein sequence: CASSTSRGSEAFF.

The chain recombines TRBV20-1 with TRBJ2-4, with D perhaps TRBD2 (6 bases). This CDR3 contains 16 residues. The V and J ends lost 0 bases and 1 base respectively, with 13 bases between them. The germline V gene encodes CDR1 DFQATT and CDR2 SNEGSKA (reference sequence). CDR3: CSARDSGVGAKNIQYF. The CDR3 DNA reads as TGCAGTGCTAGAGATTCGGGGGTTGGGGCCAAAAACATTCAGTACTTC.

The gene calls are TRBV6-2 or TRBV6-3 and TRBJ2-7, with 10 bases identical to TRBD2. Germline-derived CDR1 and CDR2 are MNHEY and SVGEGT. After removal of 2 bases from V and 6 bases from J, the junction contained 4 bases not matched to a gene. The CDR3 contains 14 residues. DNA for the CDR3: TGTGCCAGCAGTTACCGAGCGGGAGGGAGCGAGCAGTACTTC. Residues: CASSYRAGGSEQYF.

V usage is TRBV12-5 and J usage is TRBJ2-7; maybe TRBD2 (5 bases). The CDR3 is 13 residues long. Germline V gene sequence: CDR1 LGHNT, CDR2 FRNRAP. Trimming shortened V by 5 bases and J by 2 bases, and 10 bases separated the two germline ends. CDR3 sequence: CASGISGAYEQYF. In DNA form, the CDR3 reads TGTGCTAGTGGTATCTCCGGGGCCTACGAGCAGTACTTC.

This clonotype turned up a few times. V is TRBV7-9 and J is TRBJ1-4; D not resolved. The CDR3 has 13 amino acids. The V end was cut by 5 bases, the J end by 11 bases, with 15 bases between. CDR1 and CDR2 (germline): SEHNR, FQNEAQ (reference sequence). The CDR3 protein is CASSPHGVGKLFF. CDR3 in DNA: TGTGCCAGCAGCCCACATGGAGTCGGCAAACTGTTTTTT.

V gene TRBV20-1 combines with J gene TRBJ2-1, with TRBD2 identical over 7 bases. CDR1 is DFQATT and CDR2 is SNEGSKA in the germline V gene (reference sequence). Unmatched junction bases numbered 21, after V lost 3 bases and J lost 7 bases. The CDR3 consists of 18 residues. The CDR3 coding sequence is TGCAGTGCTAGTAGTGGGGCTAGGGCGGGGCGGGGGTGGAATGAGCAGTTCTTC. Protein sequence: CSASSGARAGRGWNEQFF.

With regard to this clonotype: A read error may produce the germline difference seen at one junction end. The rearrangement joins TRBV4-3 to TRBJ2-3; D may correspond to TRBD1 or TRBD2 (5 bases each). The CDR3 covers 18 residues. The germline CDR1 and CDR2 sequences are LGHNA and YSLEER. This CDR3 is CACSQGAGVRMGTDTQYF. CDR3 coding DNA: TGCGCCTGCAGCCAAGGGGCCGGGGTAAGGATGGGCACAGATACGCAGTATTTT.

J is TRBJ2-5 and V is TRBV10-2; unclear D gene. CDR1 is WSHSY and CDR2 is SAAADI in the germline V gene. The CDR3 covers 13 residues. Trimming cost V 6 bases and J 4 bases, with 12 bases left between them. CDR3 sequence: CASRSAWGETQYF. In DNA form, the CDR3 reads TGCGCCAGCAGATCTGCGTGGGGAGAGACCCAGTACTTC.

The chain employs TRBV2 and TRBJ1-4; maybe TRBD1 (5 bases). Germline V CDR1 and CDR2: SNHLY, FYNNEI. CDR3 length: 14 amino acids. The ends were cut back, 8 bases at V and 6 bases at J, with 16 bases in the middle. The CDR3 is CASGKGRVDEKLFF. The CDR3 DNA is TGTGCCAGCGGGAAGGGCAGGGTGGATGAAAAACTGTTTTTT.

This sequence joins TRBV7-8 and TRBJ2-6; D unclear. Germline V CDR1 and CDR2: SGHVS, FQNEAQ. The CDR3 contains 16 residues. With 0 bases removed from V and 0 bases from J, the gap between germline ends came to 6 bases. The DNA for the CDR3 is TGTGCCAGCAGCTTAGCAGTGGGCTCTGGGGCCAACGTCCTGACTTTC. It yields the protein CASSLAVGSGANVLTF. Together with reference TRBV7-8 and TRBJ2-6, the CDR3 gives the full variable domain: GAGVSQSPRYKVAKRGQDVALRCDPISGHVSLFWYQQALGQGPEFLTYFQNEAQLDKSGLPSDRFFAERPEGSVSTLKIQRTQQEDSAVYLCASSLAVGSGANVLTFGAGSRLTVL.